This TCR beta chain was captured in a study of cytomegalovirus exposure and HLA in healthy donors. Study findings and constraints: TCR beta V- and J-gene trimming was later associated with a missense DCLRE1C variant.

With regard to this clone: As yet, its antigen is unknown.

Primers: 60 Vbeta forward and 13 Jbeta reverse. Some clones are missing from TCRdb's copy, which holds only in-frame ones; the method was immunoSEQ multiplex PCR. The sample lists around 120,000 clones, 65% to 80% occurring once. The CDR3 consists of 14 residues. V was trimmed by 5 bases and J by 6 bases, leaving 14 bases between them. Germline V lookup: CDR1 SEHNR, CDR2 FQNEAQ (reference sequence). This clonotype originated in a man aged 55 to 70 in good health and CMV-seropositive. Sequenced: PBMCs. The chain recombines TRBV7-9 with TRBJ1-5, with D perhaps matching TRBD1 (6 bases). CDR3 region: CASSPTDSFQPQHF. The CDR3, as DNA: TGTGCCAGCAGCCCAACGGACAGTTTTCAGCCCCAGCATTTT.